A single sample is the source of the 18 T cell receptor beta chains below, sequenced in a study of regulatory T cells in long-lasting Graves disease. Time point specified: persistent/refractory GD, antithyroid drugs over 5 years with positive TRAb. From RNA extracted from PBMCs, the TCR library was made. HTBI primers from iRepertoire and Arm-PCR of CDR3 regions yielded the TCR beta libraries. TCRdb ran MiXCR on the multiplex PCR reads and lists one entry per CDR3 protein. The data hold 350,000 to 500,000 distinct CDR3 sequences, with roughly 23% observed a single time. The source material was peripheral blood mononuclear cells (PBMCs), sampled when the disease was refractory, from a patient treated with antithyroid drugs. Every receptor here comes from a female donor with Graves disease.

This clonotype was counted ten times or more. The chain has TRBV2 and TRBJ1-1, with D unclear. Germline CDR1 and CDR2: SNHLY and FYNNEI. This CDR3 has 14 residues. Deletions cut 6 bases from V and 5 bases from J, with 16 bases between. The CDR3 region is CASRAFGEGTEAFF. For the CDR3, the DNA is TGTGCCAGCAGGGCTTTTGGGGAGGGAACTGAAGCTTTCTTT.

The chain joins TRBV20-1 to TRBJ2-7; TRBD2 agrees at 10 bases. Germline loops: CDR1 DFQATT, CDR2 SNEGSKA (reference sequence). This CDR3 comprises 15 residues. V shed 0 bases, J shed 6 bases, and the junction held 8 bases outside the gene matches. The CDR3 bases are TGCAGTGCTAGAGATGGAGCGGGAGGGCCTCCCGAGCAGTACTTC. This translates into CSARDGAGGPPEQYF.

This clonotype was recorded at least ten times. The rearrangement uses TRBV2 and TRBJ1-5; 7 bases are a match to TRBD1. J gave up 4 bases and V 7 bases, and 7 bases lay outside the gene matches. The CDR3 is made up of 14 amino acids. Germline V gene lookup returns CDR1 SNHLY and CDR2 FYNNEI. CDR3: CASTLGQINQPQHF. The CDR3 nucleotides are TGTGCCAGCACCCTGGGACAGATTAATCAGCCCCAGCATTTT.

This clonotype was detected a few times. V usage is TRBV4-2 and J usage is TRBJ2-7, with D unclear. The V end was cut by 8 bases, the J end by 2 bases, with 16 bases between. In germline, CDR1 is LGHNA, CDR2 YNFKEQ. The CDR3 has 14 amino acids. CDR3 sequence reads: CASGANQYPYEQYF. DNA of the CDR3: TGTGCCAGCGGTGCTAATCAGTACCCCTACGAGCAGTACTTC.

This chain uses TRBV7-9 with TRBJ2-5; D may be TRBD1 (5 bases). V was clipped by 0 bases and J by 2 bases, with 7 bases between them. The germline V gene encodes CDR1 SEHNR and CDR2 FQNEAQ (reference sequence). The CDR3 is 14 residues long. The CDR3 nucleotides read TGTGCCAGCAGCTTAGCACAGGAACAAGAGACCCAGTACTTC. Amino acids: CASSLAQEQETQYF.

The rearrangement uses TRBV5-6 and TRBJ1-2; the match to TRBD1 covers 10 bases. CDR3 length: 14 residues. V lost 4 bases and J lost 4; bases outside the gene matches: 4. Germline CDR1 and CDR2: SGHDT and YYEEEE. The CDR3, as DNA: TGTGCCAGCAGCACGGGACAGGGGTCCTATGGCTACACCTTC. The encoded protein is CASSTGQGSYGYTF.

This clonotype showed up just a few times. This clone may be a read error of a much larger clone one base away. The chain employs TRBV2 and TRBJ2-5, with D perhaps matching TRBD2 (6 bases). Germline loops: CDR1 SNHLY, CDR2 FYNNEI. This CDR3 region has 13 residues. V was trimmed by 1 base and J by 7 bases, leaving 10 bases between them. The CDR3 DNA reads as TGTGCCAGCAGTGAAGGGAGGGGAACGACCCAGTACTTC. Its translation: CASSEGRGTTQYF.

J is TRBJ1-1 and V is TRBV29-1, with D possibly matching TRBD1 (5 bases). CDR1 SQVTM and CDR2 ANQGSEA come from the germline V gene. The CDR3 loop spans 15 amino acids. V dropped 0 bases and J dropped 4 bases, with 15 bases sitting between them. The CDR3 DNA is TGCAGCGTTGAAGATTGGGAAAAGACAGCCACTGAAGCTTTCTTT. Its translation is CSVEDWEKTATEAFF.

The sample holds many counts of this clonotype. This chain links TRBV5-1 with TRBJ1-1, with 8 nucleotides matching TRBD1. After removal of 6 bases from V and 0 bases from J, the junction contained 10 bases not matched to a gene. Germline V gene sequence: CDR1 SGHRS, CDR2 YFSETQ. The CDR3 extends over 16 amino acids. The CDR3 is CASTVGQGFMNTEAFF. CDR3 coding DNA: TGCGCCAGCACCGTCGGACAGGGCTTCATGAACACTGAAGCTTTCTTT. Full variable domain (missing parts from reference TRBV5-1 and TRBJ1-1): KAGVTQTPRYLIKTRGQQVTLSCSPISGHRSVSWYQQTPGQGLQFLFEYFSETQRNKGNFPGRFSGRQFSNSRSEMNVSTLELGDSALYLCASTVGQGFMNTEAFFGQGTRLTVV.

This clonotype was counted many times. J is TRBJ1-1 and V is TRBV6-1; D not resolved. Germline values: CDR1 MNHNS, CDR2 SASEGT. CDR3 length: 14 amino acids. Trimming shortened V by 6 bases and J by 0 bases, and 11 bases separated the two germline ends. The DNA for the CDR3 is TGTGCCAGCAGCCCCTCCGGGGTGAACACTGAAGCTTTCTTT. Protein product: CASSPSGVNTEAFF.

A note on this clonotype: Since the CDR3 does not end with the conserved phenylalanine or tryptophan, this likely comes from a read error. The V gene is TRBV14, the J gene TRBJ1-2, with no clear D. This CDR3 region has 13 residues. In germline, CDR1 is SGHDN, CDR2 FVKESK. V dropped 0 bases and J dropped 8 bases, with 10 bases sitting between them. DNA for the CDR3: TGTGCCAGCAGCCAAGATGCGGCATACGGCTACACCCTC. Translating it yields CASSQDAAYGYTL.

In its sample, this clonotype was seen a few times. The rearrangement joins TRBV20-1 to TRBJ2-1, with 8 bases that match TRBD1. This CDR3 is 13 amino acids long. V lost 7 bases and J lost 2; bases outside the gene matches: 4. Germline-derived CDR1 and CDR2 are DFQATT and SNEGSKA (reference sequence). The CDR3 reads CSGTGGTYNEQFF. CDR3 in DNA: TGCAGTGGAACAGGGGGGACCTACAATGAGCAGTTCTTC.

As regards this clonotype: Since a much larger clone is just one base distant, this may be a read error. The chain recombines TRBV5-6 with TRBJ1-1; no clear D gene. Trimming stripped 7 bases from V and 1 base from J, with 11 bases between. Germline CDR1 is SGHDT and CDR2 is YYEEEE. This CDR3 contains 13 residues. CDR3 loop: CASGPTENTEAFF. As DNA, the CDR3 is TGTGCCAGCGGCCCTACAGAGAACACTGAAGCTTTCTTT.

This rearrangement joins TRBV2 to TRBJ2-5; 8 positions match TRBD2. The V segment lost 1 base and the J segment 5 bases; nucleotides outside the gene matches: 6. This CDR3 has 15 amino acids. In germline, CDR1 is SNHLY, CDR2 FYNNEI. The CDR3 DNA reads TGTGCCAGCAGTGAAGGGGCGGGAGGAGGGGAGACCCAGTACTTC. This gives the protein CASSEGAGGGETQYF.

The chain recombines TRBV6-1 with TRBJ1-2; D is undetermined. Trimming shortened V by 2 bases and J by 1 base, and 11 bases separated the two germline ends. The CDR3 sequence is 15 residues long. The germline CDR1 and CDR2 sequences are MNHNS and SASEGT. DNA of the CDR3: TGTGCCAGCAGTGAATCTGGCGCGGGTAACTATGGCTACACCTTC. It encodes CASSESGAGNYGYTF.

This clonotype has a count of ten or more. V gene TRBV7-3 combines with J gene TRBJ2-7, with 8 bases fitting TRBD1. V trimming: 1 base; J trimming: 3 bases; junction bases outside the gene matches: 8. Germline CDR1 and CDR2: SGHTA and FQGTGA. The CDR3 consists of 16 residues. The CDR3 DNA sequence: TGTGCCAGCAGCTTAAGGCCCGCCGGACAGGGCTACGAGCAGTACTTC. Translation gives CASSLRPAGQGYEQYF. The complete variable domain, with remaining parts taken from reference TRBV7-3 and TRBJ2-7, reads GAGVSQTPSNKVTEKGKYVELRCDPISGHTALYWYRQSLGQGPEFLIYFQGTGAADDSGLPNDRFFAVRPEGSVSTLKIQRTERGDSAVYLCASSLRPAGQGYEQYFGPGTRLTVT.

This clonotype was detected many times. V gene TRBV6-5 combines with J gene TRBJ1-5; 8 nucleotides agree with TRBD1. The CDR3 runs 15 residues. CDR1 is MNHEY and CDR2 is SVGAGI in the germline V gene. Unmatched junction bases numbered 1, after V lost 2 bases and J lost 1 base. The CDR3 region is CASSYGQGSNQPQHF. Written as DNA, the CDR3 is TGTGCCAGCAGTTACGGACAGGGCAGCAATCAGCCCCAGCATTTT.

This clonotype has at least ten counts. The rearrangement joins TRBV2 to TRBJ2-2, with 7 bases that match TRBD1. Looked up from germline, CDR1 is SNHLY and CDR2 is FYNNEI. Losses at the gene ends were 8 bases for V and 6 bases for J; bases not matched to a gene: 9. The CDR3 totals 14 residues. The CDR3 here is CASQWWDSAGELFF. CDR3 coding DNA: TGTGCCAGCCAGTGGTGGGACAGCGCCGGGGAGCTGTTTTTT.